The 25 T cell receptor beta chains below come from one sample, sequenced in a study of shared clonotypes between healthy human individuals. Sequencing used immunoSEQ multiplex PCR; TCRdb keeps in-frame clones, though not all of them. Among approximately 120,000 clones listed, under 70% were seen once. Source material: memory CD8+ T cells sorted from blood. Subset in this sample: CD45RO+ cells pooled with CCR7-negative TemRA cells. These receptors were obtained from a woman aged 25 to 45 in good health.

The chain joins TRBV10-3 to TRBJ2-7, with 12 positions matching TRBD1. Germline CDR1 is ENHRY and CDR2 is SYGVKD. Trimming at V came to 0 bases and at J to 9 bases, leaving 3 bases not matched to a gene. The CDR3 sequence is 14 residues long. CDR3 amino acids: CAISESGTGGVQYF. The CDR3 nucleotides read TGTGCCATCAGTGAGTCGGGGACAGGGGGCGTGCAGTACTTC.

The chain's CDR3 is CASSSPQFHTDTQYF. CDR3 DNA: TGTGCCAGCAGCTCCCCACAATTCCACACAGATACGCAGTATTTT. The chain is built from TRBV7-9 and TRBJ2-3; no firm D call. Germline CDR1 and CDR2: SEHNR and FQNEAQ (reference sequence). V lost 4 bases to trimming and J lost 2 bases, with 13 bases between them. CDR3 length: 15 amino acids.

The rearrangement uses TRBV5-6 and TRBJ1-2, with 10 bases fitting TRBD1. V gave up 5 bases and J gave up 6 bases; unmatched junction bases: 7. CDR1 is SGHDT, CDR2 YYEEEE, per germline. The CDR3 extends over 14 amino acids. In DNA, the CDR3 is TGTGCCAGCAGTCGGGACAGGGGAATGGATGGCTACACCTTC. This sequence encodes CASSRDRGMDGYTF.

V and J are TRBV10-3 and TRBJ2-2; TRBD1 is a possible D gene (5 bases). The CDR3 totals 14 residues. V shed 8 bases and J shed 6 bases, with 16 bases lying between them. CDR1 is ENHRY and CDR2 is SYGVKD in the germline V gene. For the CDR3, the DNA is TGTGCCATCGGGGCAGTTCGGTCCCCCGGGGAGCTGTTTTTT. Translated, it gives CAIGAVRSPGELFF.

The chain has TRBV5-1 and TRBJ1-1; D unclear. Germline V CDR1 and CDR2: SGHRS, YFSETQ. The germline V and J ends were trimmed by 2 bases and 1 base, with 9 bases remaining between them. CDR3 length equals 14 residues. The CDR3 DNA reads TGCGCCAGCAGCTTCGCCAGGAGGAACACTGAAGCTTTCTTT. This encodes CASSFARRNTEAFF.

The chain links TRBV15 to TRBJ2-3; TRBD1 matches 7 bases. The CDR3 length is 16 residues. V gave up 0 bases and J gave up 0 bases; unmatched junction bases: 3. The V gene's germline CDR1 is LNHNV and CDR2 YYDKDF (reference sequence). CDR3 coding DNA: TGTGCCACCAGCAGAGACGGGACAGCTAGCACAGATACGCAGTATTTT. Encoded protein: CATSRDGTASTDTQYF.

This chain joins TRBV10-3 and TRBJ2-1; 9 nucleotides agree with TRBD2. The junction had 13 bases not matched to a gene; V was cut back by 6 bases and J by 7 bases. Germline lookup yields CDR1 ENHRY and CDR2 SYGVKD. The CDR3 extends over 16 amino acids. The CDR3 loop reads CAIRGSAGGPVNEQFF. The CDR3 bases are TGTGCCATCAGGGGGAGTGCGGGAGGGCCAGTGAATGAGCAGTTCTTC.

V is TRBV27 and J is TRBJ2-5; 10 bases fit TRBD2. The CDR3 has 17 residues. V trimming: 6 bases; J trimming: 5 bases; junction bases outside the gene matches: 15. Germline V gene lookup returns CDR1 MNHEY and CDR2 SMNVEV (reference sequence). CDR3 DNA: TGTGCCAGCAGCCCGCTAGCGGGAGTACTACCAAGGGAGACCCAGTACTTC. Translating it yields CASSPLAGVLPRETQYF.

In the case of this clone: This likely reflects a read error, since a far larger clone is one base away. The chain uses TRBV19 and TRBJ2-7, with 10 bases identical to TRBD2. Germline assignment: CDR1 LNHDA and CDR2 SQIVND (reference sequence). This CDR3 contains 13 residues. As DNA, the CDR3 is TGTGCCAGTGGGGCTAGCGGGAGCTACAAGCAGTACTTC. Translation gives CASGASGSYKQYF.

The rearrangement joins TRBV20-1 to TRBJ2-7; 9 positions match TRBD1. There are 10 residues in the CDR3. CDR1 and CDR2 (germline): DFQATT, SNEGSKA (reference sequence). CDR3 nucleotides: TGCACGACAGGGGGCTACGAGCAGTACTTC. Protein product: CTTGGYEQYF.

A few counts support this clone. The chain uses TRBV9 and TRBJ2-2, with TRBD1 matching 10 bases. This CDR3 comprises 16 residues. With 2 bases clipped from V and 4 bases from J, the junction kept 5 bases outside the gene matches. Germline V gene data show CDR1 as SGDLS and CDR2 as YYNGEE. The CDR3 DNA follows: TGTGCCAGCAGCGTCGGGGGGACAGGGGTCACCGGGGAGCTGTTTTTT. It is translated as CASSVGGTGVTGELFF.

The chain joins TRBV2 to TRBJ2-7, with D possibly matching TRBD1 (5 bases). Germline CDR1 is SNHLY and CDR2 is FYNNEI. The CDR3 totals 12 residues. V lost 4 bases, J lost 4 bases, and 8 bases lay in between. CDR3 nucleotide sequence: TGTGCCAGCAGTGGGTACAGGTACGAGCAGTACTTC. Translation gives CASSGYRYEQYF.

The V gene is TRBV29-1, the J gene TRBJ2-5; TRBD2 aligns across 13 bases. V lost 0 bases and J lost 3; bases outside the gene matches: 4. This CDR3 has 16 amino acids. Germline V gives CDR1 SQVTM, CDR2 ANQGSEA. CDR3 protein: CSVEDSGLAGEETQYF. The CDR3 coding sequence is TGCAGCGTTGAAGATTCAGGACTAGCGGGAGAAGAGACCCAGTACTTC.

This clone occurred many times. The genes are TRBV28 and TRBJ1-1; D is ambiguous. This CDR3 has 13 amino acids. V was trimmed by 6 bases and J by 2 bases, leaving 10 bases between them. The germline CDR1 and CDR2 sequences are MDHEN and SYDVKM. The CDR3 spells CASRGTLNTEAFF. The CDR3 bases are TGTGCCAGCAGAGGCACCCTAAACACTGAAGCTTTCTTT.

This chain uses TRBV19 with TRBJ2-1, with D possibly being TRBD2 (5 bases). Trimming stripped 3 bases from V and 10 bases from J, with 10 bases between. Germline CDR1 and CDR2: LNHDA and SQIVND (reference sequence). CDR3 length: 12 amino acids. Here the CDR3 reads CASSIPRGEQFF. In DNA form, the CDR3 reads TGTGCCAGTAGTATCCCGCGAGGGGAGCAGTTCTTC.

The CDR3 here is CASSDSMQFF. In DNA, the CDR3 is TGTGCCAGCAGCGACAGTATGCAGTTCTTC. V gene TRBV11-2 combines with J gene TRBJ2-1; TRBD1 is a possible D gene (5 bases). The CDR3 runs to 10 residues. Per germline, CDR1 SGHAT and CDR2 FQNNGV. V was shortened by 5 bases and J by 12 bases, with 8 bases between the two germline ends.

The CDR3 DNA reads TGTGCCAGCAGCTTAGGATTCTCCTACGAGCAGTACTTC. It translates to CASSLGFSYEQYF. The chain links TRBV7-2 to TRBJ2-7; no firm D call. Germline CDR1 and CDR2: SGHTA and FQGNSA. There are 13 residues in the CDR3. Trimming removed 1 base at V and 0 bases at J, with 4 bases between. The entire variable domain, with the rest obtained from reference TRBV7-2 and TRBJ2-7, is as follows: GAGVSQSPSNKVTEKGKDVELRCDPISGHTALYWYRQSLGQGLEFLIYFQGNSAPDKSGLPSDRFSAERTGGSVSTLTIQRTQQEDSAVYLCASSLGFSYEQYFGPGTRLTVT.

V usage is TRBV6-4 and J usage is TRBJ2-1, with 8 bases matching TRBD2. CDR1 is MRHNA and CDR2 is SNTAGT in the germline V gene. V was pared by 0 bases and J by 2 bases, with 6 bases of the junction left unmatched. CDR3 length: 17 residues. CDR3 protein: CASSDSGSSGPYNEQFF. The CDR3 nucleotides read TGTGCCAGCAGTGACTCGGGGTCTAGCGGGCCCTACAATGAGCAGTTCTTC.

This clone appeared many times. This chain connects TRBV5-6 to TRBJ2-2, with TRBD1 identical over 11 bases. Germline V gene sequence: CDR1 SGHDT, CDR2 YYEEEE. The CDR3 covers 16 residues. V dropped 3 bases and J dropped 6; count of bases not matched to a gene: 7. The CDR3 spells CASSYVPGQGAGELFF. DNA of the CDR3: TGTGCCAGCAGCTATGTCCCGGGACAGGGGGCCGGGGAGCTGTTTTTT.

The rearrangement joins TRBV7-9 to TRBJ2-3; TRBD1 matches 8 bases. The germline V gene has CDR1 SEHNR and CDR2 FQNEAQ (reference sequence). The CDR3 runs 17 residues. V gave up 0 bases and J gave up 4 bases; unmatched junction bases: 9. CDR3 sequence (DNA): TGTGCCAGCAGCTTAGCCGACAGGGGAGAGTTGGCAGATACGCAGTATTTT. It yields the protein CASSLADRGELADTQYF.

The CDR3 here is CASNYGGSSTDTQYF. The CDR3 DNA reads as TGTGCCAGCAACTACGGCGGGTCTAGCACAGATACGCAGTATTTT. The chain recombines TRBV9 with TRBJ2-3, with D perhaps matching TRBD2 (5 bases). The germline CDR1 and CDR2 sequences are SGDLS and YYNGEE. Trimming stripped 6 bases from V and 0 bases from J, with 14 bases between. CDR3 length: 15 residues.

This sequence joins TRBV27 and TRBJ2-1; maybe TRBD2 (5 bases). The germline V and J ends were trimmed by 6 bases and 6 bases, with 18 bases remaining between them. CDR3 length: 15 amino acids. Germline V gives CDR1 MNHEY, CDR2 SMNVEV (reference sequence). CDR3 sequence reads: CASSPLGGSRNEQFF. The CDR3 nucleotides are TGTGCCAGCAGCCCCTTAGGTGGGAGCCGCAATGAGCAGTTCTTC.

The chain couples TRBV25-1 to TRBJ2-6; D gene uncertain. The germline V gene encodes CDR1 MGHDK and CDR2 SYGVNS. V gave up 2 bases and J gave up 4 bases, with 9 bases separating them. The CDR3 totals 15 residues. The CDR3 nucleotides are TGTGCCAGCAGTGAACGGCAGTCCGGGGCCAACGTCCTGACTTTC. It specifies CASSERQSGANVLTF.

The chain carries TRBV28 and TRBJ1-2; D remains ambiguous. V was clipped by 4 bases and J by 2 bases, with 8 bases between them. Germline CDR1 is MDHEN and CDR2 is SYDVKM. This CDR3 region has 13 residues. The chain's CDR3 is CASSYTENYGYTF. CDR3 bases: TGTGCCAGCAGTTATACAGAGAACTATGGCTACACCTTC.

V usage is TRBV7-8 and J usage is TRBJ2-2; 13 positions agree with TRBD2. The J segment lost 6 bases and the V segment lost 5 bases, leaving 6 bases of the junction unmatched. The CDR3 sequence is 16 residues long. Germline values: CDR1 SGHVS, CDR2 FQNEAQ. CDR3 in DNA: TGTGCCAGCAGCCCCGGACTAGCGGGAGAGTCCGGGGAGCTGTTTTTT. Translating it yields CASSPGLAGESGELFF.